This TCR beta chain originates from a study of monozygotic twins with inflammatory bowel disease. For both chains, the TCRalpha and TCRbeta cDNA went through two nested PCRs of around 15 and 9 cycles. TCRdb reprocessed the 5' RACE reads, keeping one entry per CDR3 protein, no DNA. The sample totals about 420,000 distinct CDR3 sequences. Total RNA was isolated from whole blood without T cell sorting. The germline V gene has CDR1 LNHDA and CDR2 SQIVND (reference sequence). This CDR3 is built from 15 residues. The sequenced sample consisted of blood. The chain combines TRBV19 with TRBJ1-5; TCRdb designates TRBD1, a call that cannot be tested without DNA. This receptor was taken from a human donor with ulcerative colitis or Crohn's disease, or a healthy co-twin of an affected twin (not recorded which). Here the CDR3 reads CASSRDRVDNQPQHF.